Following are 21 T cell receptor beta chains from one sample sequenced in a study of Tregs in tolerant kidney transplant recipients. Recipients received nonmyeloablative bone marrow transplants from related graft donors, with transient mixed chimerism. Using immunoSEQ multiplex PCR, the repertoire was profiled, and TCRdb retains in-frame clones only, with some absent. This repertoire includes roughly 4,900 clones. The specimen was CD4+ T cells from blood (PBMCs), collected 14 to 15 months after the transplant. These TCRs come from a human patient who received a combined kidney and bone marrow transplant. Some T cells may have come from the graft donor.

The CDR3 loop reads CASSTNLGETQYF. The CDR3 DNA, read in part, is TGTGCCAGCAGTACTAACTTAGGAGAGACC. The chain uses TRBV6-4 and TRBJ2-5; D gene unclear. The CDR3 extends 3 residues past the end of the read, so its final part is completed from the germline J gene. Per the germline V gene, CDR1 is MRHNA and CDR2 is SNTAGT. Deletions cut 5 bases from V and 4 bases from J, with 11 bases between. The CDR3 runs 13 residues.

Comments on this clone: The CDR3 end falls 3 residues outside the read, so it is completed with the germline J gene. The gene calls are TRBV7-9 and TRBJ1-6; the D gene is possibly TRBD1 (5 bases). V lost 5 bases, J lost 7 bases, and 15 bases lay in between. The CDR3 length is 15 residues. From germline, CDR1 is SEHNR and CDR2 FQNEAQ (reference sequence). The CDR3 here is CASSPIQAGNSPLHF. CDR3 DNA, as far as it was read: TGTGCCAGCAGCCCAATCCAGGCAGGGAATTCACCC.

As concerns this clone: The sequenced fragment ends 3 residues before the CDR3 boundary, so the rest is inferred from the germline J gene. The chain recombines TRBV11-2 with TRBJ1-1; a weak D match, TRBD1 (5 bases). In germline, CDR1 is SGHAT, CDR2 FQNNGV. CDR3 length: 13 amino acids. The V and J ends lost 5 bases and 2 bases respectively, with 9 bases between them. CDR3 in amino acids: CASSRTPNTEAFF. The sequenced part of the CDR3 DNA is TGTGCCAGCAGCCGGACACCAAACACTGAA.

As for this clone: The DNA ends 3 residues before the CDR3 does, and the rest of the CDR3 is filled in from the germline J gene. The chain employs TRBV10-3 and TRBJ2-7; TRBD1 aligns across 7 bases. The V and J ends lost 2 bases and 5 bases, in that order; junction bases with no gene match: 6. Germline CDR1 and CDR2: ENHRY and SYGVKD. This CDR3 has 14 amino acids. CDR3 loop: CAISEAGGRDEQYF. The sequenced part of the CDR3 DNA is TGTGCCATCAGTGAGGCAGGGGGTCGAGACGAG.

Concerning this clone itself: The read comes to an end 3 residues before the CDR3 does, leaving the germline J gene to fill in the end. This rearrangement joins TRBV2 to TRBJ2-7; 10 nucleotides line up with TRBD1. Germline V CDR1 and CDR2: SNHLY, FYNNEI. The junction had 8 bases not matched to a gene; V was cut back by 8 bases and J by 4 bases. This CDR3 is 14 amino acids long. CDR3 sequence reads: CASRGTGVGYEQYF. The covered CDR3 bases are TGTGCCAGCCGCGGGACAGGGGTTGGGTACGAG.

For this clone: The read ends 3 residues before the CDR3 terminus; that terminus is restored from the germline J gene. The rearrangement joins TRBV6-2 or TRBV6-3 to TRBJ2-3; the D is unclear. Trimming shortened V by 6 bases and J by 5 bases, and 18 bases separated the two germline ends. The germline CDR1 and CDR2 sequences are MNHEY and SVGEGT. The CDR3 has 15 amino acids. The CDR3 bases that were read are TGTGCCAGCAGGAAATTTGACTGGGTCATAGATACG. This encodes CASRKFDWVIDT. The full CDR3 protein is CASRKFDWVIDTQYF.

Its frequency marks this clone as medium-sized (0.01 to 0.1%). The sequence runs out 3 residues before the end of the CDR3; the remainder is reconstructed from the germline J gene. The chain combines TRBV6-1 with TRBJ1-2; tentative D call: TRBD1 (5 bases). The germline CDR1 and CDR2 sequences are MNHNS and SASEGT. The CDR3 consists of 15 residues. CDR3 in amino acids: CASSVGQGNRWGYTF. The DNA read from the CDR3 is TGTGCCAGCAGTGTTGGCCAGGGCAATAGATGGGGC.

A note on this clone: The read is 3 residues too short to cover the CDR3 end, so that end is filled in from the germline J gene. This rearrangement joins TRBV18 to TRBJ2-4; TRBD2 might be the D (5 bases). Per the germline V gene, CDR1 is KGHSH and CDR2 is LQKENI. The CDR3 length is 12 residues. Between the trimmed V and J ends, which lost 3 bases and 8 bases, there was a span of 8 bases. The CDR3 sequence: CASSPGVDIQYF. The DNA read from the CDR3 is TGTGCCAGCTCACCCGGGGTAGACATT.

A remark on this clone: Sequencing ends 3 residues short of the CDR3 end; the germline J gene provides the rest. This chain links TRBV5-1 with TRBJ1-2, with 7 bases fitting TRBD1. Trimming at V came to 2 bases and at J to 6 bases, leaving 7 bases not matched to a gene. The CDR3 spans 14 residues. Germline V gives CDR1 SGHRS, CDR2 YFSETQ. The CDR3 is CASSLQGPPDGYTF. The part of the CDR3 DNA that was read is TGCGCCAGCAGCTTACAGGGGCCGCCGGATGGC. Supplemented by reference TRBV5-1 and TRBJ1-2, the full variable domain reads KAGVTQTPRYLIKTRGQQVTLSCSPISGHRSVSWYQQTPGQGLQFLFEYFSETQRNKGNFPGRFSGRQFSNSRSEMNVSTLELGDSALYLCASSLQGPPDGYTFGSGTRLTVV.

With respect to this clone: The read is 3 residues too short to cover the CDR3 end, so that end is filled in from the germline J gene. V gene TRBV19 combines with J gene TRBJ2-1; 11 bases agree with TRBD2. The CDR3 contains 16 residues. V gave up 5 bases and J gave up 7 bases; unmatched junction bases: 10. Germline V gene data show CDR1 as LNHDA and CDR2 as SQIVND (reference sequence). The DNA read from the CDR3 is TGTGCCAGTAGTTCCTTCAGGGCTAGCGGGAGGAATGAG. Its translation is CASSSFRASGRNE. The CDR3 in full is CASSSFRASGRNEQFF.

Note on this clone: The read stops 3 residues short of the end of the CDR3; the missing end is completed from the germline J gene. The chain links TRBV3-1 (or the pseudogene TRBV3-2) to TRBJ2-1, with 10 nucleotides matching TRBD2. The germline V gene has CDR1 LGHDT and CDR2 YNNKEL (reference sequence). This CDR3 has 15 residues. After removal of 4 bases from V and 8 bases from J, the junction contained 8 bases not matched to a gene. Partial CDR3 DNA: TGTGCCAGCAGCCTTCAGCGGGGGGGCCTCGATGAG. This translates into CASSLQRGGLDE. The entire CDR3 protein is CASSLQRGGLDEQFF.

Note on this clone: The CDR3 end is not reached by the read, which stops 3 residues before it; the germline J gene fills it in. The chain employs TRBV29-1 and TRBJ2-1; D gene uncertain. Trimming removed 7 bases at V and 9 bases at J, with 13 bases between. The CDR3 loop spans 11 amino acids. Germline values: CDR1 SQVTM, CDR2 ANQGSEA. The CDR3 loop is CSADGSSEQFF. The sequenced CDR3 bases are TGCAGCGCCGATGGGTCTAGTGAG.

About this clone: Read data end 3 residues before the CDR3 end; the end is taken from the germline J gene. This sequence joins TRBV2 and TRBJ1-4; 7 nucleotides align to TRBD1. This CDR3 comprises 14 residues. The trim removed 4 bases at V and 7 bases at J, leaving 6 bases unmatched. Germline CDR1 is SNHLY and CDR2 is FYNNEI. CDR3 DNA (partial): TGTGCCAGCAGTGTGACAGGGCATGGTGAAAAA. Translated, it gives CASSVTGHGEK. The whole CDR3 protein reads CASSVTGHGEKLFF.

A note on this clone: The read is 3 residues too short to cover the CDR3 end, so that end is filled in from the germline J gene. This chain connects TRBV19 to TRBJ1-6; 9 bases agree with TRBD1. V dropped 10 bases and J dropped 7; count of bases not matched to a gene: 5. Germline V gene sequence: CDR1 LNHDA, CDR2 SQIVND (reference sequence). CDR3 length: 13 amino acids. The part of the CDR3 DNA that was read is TGTGCCACTCAACAGGGGGCCAATTCACCC. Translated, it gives CATQQGANSP. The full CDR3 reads CATQQGANSPLHF.

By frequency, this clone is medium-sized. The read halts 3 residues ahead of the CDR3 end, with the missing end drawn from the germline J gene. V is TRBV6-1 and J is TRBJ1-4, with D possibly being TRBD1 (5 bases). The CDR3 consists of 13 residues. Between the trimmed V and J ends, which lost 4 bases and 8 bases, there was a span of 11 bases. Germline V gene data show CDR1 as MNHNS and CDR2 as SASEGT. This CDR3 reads CASSGGVLEKLFF. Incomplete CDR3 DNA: TGTGCCAGCAGTGGGGGGGTCTTGGAAAAA.

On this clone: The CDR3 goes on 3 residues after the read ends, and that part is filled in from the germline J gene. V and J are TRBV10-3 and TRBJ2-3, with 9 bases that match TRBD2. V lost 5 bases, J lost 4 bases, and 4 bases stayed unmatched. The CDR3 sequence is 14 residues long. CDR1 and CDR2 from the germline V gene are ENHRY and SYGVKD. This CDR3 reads CAISLAGMSDTQYF. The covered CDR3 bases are TGTGCCATCAGTCTAGCGGGGATGTCAGATACG.

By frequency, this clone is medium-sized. The CDR3 reads CASSPTVAGGGHNEQFF. CDR3 bases read: TGCGCCAGCAGCCCCACTGTGGCGGGAGGCGGGCACAATGAG. The chain links TRBV5-1 to TRBJ2-1, with 8 bases identical to TRBD2. The missing CDR3 end, 3 residues past where the read stops, is filled in from the germline J gene. The CDR3 is made up of 17 amino acids. The J segment lost 5 bases and the V segment lost 4 bases, leaving 14 bases of the junction unmatched. Looked up from germline, CDR1 is SGHRS and CDR2 is YFSETQ.

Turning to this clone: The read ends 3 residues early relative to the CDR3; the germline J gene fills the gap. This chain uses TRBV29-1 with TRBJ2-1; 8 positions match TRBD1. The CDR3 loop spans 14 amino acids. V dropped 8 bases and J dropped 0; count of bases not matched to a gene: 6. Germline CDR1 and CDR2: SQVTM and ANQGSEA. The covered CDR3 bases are TGCAGCTTCAGGACAGGGAGCTCCTACAATGAG. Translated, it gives CSFRTGSSYNE. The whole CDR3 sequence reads CSFRTGSSYNEQFF.

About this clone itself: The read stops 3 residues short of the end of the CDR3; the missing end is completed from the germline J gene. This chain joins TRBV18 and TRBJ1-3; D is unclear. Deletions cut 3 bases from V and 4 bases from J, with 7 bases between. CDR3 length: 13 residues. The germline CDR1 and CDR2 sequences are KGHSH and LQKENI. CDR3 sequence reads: CASSPTPGNTIYF. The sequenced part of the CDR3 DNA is TGTGCCAGCTCACCGACACCCGGAAACACC.

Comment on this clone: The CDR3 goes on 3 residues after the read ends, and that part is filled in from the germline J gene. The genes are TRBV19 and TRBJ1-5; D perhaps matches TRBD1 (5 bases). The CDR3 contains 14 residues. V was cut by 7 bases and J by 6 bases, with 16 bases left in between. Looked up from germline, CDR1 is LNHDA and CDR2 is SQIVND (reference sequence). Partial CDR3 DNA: TGTGCCAGTAAACGGGCGGGGGGGGGTCAGCCC. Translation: CASKRAGGGQP. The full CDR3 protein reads CASKRAGGGQPQHF. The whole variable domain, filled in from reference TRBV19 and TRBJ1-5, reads DGGITQSPKYLFRKEGQNVTLSCEQNLNHDAMYWYRQDPGQGLRLIYYSQIVNDFQKGDIAEGYSVSREKKESFPLTVTSAQKNPTAFYLCASKRAGGGQPQHFGDGTRLSIL.

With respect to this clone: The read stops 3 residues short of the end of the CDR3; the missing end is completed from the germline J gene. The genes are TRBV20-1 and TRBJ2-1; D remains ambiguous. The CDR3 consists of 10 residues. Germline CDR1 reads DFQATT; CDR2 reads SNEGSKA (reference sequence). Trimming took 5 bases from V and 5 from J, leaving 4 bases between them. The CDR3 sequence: CSAQDNEQFF. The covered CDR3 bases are TGCAGTGCTCAGGACAATGAG.